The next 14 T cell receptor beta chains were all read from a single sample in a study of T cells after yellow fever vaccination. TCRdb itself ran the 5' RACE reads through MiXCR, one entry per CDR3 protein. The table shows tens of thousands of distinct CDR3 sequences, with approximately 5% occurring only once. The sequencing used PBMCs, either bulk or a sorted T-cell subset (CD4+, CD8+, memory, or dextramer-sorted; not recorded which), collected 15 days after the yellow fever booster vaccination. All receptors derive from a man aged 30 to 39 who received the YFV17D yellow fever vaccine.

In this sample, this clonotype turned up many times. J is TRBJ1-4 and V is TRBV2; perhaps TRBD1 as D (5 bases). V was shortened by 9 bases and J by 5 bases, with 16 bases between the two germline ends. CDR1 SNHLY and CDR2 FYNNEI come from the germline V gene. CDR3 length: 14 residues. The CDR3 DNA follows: TGTGCCAGGGGGAAGCAGGGCTCCAATGAAAAACTGTTTTTT. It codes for CARGKQGSNEKLFF.

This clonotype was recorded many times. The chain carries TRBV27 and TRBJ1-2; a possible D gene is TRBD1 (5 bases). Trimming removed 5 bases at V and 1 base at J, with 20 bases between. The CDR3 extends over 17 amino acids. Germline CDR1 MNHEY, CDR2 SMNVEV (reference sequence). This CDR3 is CASSTLGAGLFNYGYTF. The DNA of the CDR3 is TGTGCCAGCAGTACCCTTGGGGCAGGGTTATTTAACTATGGCTACACCTTC.

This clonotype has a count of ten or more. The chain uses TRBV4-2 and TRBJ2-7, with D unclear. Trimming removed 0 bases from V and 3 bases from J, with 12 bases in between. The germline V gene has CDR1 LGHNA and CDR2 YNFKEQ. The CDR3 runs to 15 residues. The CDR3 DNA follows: TGTGCCAGCAGCCAAGATCCTTTGCCTTACTACGAGCAGTACTTC. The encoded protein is CASSQDPLPYYEQYF.

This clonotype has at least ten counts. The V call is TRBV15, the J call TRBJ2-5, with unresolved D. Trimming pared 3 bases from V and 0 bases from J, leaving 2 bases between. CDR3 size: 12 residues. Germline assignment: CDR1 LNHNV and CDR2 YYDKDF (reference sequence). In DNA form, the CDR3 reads TGTGCCACCAGCAGTCACCAAGAGACCCAGTACTTC. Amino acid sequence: CATSSHQETQYF.

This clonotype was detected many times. CDR3 sequence reads: CSASVTGQGPDYGYTF. The CDR3 DNA reads TGCAGTGCTAGTGTAACGGGACAGGGGCCGGACTATGGCTACACCTTC. J is TRBJ1-2 and V is TRBV20-1; 10 nucleotides line up with TRBD1. The V and J ends lost 3 bases and 3 bases, in that order; junction bases with no gene match: 10. The CDR3 spans 16 residues. From germline, CDR1 is DFQATT and CDR2 SNEGSKA (reference sequence).

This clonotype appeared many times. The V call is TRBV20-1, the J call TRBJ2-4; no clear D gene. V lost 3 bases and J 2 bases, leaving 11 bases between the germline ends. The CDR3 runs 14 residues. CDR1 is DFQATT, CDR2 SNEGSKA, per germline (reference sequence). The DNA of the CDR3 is TGCAGTGCTAGTTTGTCCGTAACCAAAAACATTCAGTACTTC. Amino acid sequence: CSASLSVTKNIQYF.

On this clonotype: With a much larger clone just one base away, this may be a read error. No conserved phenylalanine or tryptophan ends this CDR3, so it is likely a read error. CDR3 DNA sequence: TGTGCCAGCAGCTTAAATGGGGGCAGGAATGAAAAACTGTTTCTT. It translates to CASSLNGGRNEKLFL. The V and J genes are TRBV7-3 and TRBJ1-4, with D possibly matching TRBD1 (6 bases). Germline assignment: CDR1 SGHTA and CDR2 FQGTGA. This CDR3 spans 15 amino acids. Trimming left V 1 base short and J 5 bases short, with 11 bases between.

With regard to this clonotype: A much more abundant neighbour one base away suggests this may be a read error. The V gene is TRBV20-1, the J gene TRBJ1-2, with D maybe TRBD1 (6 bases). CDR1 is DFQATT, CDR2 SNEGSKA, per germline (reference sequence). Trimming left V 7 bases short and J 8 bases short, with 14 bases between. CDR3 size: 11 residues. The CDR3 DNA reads TGCAGTGTGACGTCTACAGGGGGCTACACCTTC. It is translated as CSVTSTGGYTF.

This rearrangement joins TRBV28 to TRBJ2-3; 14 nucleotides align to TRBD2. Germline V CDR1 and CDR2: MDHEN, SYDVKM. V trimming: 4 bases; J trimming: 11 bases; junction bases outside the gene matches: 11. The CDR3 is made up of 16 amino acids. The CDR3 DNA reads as TGTGCCAGCAGTTCCTTTCGCGGACTAGCGGGAGGTCTGCAGTATTTT. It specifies CASSSFRGLAGGLQYF.

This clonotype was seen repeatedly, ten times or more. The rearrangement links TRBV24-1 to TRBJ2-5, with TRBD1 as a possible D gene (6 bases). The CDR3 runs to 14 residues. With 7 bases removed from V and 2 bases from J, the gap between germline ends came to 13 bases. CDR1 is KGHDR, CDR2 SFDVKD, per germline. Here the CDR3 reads CATRETGRQETQYF. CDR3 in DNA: TGTGCCACCAGAGAGACAGGCCGTCAAGAGACCCAGTACTTC.

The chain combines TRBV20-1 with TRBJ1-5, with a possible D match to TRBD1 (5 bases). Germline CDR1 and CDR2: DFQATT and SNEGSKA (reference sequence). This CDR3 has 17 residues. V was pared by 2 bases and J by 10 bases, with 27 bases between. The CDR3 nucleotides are TGCAGTGCTAGATCCTATCGGGACGGGACCCAAGCAGGTCCCCAGCATTTT. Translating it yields CSARSYRDGTQAGPQHF.

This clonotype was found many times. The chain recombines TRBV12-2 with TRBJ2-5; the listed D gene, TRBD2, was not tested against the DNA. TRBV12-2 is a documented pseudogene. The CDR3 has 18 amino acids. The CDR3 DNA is TGTGCAAGTCGACGTGGGAGTGGTAGCGGAACTTCGCAAGAGACCCAGTACTTC. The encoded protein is CASRRGSGSGTSQETQYF.

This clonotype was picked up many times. The DNA of the CDR3 is TGTGCCAGCAGTCCGGGACCGAACACTGAAGCTTTCTTT. Translating it yields CASSPGPNTEAFF. The chain combines TRBV12-3 or TRBV12-4 with TRBJ1-1; tentative D call: TRBD1 (5 bases). Trimming cost V 5 bases and J 1 base, with 8 bases left between them. The CDR3 is made up of 13 amino acids.

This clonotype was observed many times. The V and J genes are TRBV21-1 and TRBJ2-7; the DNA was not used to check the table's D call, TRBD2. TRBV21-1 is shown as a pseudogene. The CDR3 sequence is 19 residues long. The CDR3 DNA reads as TGTGCCAGCAGCAAAGAGGTCCCCCGGACTAGCGGGCGAGACTACGAGCAGTACTTC. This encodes CASSKEVPRTSGRDYEQYF.